This T cell receptor beta chain was sequenced for a study of blood T cell repertoires in COVID-19. Whole-study context: COVID-19 samples, acute and convalescent, were from the United States, Italy and Spain. From T cells, B-cell-depleted T cells, or PBMCs came the material, which was cDNA or gDNA.

Original data processing: Estimates of nucleated cell counts were drawn from the amplification of reference gene primers. Data came from immunoSEQ multiplex PCR; TCRdb stores just in-frame clones and leaves some out. The DNA was the basis for D and trimming; V, J and clone size are from that table. The sample gives fewer than 250,000 clones, about 83% of which show up once; roughly 2.9% is in the top ten. The CDR3 is 16 amino acids. CDR1 is SQVTM and CDR2 is ANQGSEA in the germline V gene. Trimming cost V 5 bases and J 0 bases; bases outside gene matches: 9. The TCR sequence derives from a man aged 45-65 years with active or convalescent COVID-19. Material: peripheral blood. The gene calls are TRBV29-1 and TRBJ2-7, with 11 nucleotides matching TRBD2. The CDR3 loop reads CSVSGTSGYSSYEQYF. As DNA, the CDR3 is TGCAGCGTTTCCGGGACTAGCGGTTACAGCTCCTACGAGCAGTACTTC.